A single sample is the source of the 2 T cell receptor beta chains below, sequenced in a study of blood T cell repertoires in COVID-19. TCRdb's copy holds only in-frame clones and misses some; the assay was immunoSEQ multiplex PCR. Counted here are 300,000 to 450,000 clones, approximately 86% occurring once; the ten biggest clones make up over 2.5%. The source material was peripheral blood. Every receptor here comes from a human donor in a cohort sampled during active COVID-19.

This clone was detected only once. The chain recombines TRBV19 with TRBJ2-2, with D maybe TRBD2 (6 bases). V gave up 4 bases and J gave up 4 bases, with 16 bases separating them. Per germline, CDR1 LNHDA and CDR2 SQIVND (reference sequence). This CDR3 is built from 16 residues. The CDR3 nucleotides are TGTGCCAGTAGTACCTTAGCGGAAGACCCCACCGGGGAGCTGTTTTTT. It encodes CASSTLAEDPTGELFF.

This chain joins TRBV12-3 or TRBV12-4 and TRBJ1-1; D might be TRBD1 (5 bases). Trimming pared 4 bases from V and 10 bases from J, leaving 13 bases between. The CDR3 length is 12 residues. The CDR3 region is CASSWGRSRAFF. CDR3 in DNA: TGTGCCAGCAGTTGGGGCAGAAGTCGAGCTTTCTTT.